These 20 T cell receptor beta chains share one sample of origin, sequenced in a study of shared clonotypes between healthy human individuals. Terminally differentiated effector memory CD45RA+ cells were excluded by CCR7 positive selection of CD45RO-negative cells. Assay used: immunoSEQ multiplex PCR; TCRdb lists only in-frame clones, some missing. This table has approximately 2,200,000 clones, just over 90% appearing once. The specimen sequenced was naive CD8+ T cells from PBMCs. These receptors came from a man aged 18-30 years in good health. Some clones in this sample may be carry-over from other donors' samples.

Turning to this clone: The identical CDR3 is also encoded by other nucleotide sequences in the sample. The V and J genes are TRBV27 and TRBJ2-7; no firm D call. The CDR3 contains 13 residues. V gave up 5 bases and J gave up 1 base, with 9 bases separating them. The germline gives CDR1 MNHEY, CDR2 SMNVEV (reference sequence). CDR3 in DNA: TGTGCCAGCAGTCCCGGGCGTTCCTACGAGCAGTACTTC. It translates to CASSPGRSYEQYF.

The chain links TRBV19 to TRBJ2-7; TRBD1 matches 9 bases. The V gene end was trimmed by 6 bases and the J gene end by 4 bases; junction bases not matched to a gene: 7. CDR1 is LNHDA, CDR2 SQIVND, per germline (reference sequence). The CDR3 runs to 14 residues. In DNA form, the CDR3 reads TGTGCCAGTAGCCTCGGGACAGGGTATTACGAGCAGTACTTC. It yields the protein CASSLGTGYYEQYF.

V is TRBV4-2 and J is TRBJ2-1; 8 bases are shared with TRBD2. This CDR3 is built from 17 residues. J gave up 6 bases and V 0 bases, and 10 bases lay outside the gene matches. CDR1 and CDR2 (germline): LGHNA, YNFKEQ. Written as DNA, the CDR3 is TGTGCCAGCAGCCAAGATTGGGATAGCGGGACTTTCAATGAGCAGTTCTTC. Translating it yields CASSQDWDSGTFNEQFF.

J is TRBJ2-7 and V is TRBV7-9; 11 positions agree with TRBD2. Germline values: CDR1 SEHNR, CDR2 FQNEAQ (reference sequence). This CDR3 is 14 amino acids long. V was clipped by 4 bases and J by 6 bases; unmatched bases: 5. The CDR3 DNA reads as TGTGCCAGCAGCTCACTAGCGGGAGAGGGCGAGCAGTACTTC. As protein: CASSSLAGEGEQYF. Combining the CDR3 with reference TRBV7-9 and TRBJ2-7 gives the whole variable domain DTGVSQNPRHKITKRGQNVTFRCDPISEHNRLYWYRQTLGQGPEFLTYFQNEAQLEKSRLLSDRFSAERPKGSFSTLEIQRTEQGDSAMYLCASSSLAGEGEQYFGPGTRLTVT.

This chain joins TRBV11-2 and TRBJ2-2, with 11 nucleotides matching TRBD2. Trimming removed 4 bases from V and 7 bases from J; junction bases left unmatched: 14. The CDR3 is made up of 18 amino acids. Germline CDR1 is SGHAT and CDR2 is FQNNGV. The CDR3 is CASSSFSGRAWAVGELFF. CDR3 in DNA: TGTGCCAGCAGCTCTTTTAGCGGGAGGGCCTGGGCGGTCGGGGAGCTGTTTTTT.

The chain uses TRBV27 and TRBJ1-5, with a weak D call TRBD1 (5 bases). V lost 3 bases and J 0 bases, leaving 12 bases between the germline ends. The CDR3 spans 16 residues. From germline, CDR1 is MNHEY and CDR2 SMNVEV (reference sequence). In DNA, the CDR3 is TGTGCCAGCAGTTTTGGGGGACTCAATAGCAATCAGCCCCAGCATTTT. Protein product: CASSFGGLNSNQPQHF.

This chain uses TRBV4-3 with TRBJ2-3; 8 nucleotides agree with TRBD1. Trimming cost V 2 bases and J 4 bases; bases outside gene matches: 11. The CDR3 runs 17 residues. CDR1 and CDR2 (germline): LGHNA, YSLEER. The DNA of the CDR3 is TGCGCCAGCAGCCAAACGCCGGACAGGGATTGGCCAGATACGCAGTATTTT. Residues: CASSQTPDRDWPDTQYF.

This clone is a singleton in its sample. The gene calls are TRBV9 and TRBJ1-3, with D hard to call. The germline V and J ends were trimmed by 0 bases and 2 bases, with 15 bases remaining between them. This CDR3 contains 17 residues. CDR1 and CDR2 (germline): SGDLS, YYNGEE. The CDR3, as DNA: TGTGCCAGCAGCGTAGGGGCTAGGAAGGCCCCTGGAAACACCATATATTTT. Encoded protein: CASSVGARKAPGNTIYF.

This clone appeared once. CDR3 DNA: TGTGCCAGCAGGCCGACTAGCGGGAGGGCCGGGGAGCTGTTTTTT. This gives the protein CASRPTSGRAGELFF. The rearrangement joins TRBV6-5 to TRBJ2-2; 14 nucleotides agree with TRBD2. Germline V lookup: CDR1 MNHEY, CDR2 SVGAGI. J gave up 6 bases and V 6 bases, and 3 bases lay outside the gene matches. This CDR3 has 15 amino acids.

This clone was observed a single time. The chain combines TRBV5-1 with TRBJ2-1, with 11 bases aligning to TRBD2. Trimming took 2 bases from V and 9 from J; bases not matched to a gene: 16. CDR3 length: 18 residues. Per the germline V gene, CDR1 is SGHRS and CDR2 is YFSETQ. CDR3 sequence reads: CASSFLSLIAGGPGEQFF. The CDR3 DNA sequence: TGCGCCAGCAGCTTCTTATCTTTGATAGCGGGAGGGCCGGGTGAGCAGTTCTTC.

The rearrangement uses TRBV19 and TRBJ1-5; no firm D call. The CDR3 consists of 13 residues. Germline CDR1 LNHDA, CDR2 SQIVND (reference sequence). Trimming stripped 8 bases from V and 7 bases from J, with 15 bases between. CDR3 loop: CASHSGRIQPQHF. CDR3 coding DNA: TGTGCCAGTCATTCTGGGAGAATCCAGCCCCAGCATTTT.

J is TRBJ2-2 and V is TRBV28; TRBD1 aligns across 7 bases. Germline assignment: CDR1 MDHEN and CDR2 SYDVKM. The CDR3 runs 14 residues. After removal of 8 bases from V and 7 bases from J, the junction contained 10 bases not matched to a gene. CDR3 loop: CASSETGTIGELFF. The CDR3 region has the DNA TGTGCCAGCTCCGAGACAGGGACGATCGGGGAGCTGTTTTTT. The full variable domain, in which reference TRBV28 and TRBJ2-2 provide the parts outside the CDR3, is DVKVTQSSRYLVKRTGEKVFLECVQDMDHENMFWYRQDPGLGLRLIYFSYDVKMKEKGDIPEGYSVSREKKERFSLILESASTNQTSMYLCASSETGTIGELFFGEGSRLTVL.

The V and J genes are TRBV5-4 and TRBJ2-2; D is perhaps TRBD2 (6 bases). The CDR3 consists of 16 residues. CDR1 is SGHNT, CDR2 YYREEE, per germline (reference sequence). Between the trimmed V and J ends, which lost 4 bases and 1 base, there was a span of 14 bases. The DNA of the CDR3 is TGTGCCAGCAGCCTTCGGGACTCCTTGAACACCGGGGAGCTGTTTTTT. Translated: CASSLRDSLNTGELFF.

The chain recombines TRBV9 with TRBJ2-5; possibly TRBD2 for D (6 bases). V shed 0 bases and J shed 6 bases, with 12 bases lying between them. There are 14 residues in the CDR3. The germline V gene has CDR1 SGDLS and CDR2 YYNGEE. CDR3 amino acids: CASSVVGGKKTQYF. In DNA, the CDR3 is TGTGCCAGCAGCGTAGTGGGGGGAAAAAAGACCCAGTACTTC.

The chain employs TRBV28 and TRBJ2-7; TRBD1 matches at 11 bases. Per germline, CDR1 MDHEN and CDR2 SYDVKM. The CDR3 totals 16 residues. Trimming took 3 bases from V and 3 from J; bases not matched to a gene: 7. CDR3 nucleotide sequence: TGTGCCAGCAGTTTTTATGCTGGGACAGGGGGCTACGAGCAGTACTTC. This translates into CASSFYAGTGGYEQYF.

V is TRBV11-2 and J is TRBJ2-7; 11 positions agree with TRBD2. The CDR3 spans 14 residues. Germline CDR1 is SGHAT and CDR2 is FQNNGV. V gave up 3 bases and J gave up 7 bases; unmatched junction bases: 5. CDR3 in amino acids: CASSFFGTSGEQYF. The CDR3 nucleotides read TGTGCCAGCAGCTTTTTTGGGACTAGCGGAGAGCAGTACTTC.

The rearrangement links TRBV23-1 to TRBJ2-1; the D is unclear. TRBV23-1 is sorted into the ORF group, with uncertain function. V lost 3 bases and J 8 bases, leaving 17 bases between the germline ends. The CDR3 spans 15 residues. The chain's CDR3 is CASSHPGRWVDEQFF. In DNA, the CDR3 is TGCGCCAGCAGTCACCCCGGCCGCTGGGTGGATGAGCAGTTCTTC.

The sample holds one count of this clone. CDR3: CASSSEVGRGETQYF. CDR3 sequence (DNA): TGTGCCAGCAGCTCGGAGGTCGGTAGGGGAGAGACCCAGTACTTC. V and J are TRBV7-3 and TRBJ2-5, with D possibly being TRBD1 or TRBD2 (5 bases each). Trimming pared 4 bases from V and 4 bases from J, leaving 16 bases between. Germline CDR1 SGHTA, CDR2 FQGTGA. The CDR3 loop spans 15 amino acids.

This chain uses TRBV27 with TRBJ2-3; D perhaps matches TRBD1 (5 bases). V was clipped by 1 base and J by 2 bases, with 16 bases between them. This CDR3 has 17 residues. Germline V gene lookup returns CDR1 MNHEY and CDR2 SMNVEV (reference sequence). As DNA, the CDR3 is TGTGCCAGCAGTTTATTCAGGACACCAATCTCCACAGATACGCAGTATTTT. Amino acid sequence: CASSLFRTPISTDTQYF.

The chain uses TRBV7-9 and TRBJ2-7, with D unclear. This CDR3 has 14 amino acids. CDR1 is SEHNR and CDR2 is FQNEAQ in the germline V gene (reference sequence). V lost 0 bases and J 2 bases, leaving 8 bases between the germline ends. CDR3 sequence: CASSLAVHPYEQYF. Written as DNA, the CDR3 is TGTGCCAGCAGCTTAGCGGTGCACCCCTACGAGCAGTACTTC. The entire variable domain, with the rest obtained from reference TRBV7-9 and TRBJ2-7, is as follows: DTGVSQNPRHKITKRGQNVTFRCDPISEHNRLYWYRQTLGQGPEFLTYFQNEAQLEKSRLLSDRFSAERPKGSFSTLEIQRTEQGDSAMYLCASSLAVHPYEQYFGPGTRLTVT.